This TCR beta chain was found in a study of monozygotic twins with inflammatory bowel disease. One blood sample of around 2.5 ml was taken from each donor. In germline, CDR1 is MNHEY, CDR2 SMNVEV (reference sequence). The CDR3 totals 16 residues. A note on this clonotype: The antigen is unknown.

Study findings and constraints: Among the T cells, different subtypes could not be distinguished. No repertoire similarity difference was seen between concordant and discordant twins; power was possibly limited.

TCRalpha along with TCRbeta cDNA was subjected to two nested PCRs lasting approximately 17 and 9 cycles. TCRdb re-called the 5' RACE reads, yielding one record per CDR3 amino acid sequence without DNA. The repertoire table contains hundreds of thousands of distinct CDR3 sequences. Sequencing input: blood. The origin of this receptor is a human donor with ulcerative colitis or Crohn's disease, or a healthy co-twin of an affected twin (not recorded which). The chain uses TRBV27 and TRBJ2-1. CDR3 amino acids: CASSSFMRTSYNEQFF.